These 18 T cell receptor beta chains share one sample of origin, sequenced in a study of T-cell memory formation after mild COVID-19. TCRdb processed the 5' RACE reads anew with MiXCR; each CDR3 protein has one entry. The data contain 380,000 or so distinct CDR3 sequences, roughly 14% of them singletons. Sequenced material: PBMCs or a T cell subset sorted from them (not recorded which). Receptors were obtained from a man younger than 35 who had mild COVID-19 (a few samples of this study predate the infection). Cell type and time point are not known.

The chain combines TRBV7-9 with TRBJ2-1; D remains unclear. The ends were cut back, 4 bases at V and 0 bases at J, with 7 bases in the middle. Germline values: CDR1 SEHNR, CDR2 FQNEAQ (reference sequence). There are 14 residues in the CDR3. The CDR3 sequence is CASSSDTSYNEQFF. CDR3 bases: TGTGCCAGCAGCTCTGACACCTCCTACAATGAGCAGTTCTTC.

This clonotype was detected ten times or more. The chain joins TRBV20-1 to TRBJ2-3, with unresolved D. CDR1 and CDR2 (germline): DFQATT, SNEGSKA (reference sequence). Trimming shortened V by 0 bases and J by 1 base, and 5 bases separated the two germline ends. This CDR3 has 13 amino acids. The CDR3 protein is CSAREKGTDTQYF. CDR3 nucleotides: TGCAGTGCTAGAGAAAAGGGCACAGATACGCAGTATTTT.

This clonotype was detected a few times. The chain combines TRBV11-3 with TRBJ2-3; D possibly corresponds to TRBD2 (6 bases). The CDR3 runs 15 residues. The V and J ends lost 4 bases and 7 bases respectively, with 18 bases between them. Germline-derived CDR1 and CDR2 are SGHNT and YENEEA. DNA of the CDR3: TGTGCCAGCAGCTCCGGTGGGGTAGCGGACTATACGCAGTATTTT. It codes for CASSSGGVADYTQYF.

There are many counts of this clonotype. The chain is built from TRBV20-1 and TRBJ2-7, with D hard to call. The length of the CDR3 is 11 residues. In germline, CDR1 is DFQATT, CDR2 SNEGSKA (reference sequence). Trimming pared 6 bases from V and 3 bases from J, leaving 9 bases between. The CDR3 here is CSAGASYEQYF. CDR3 DNA: TGCAGTGCCGGCGCCAGCTACGAGCAGTACTTC.

In its sample, this clonotype was seen a few times. The chain is built from TRBV7-9 and TRBJ2-7; D gene unclear. Trimming shortened V by 4 bases and J by 0 bases, and 7 bases separated the two germline ends. The germline V gene encodes CDR1 SEHNR and CDR2 FQNEAQ (reference sequence). The CDR3 is made up of 13 amino acids. The CDR3 sequence is CASSSSSSYEQYV. In DNA, the CDR3 is TGTGCCAGCAGCTCCTCGTCCTCCTACGAGCAGTACGTC.

This rearrangement joins TRBV7-9 to TRBJ1-1; 9 nucleotides match TRBD1. CDR1 is SEHNR, CDR2 FQNEAQ, per germline (reference sequence). This CDR3 has 14 amino acids. Germline trimming cut 7 bases from V and 4 bases from J; bases unmatched to any gene: 7. As DNA, the CDR3 is TGTGCCAGCACCGATGACAGGGGGGGCACTGAAGCTTTCTTT. Translation: CASTDDRGGTEAFF. Variable domain in full (rest from reference TRBV7-9 and TRBJ1-1): DTGVSQNPRHKITKRGQNVTFRCDPISEHNRLYWYRQTLGQGPEFLTYFQNEAQLEKSRLLSDRFSAERPKGSFSTLEIQRTEQGDSAMYLCASTDDRGGTEAFFGQGTRLTVV.

J is TRBJ2-3 and V is TRBV2, with D unresolved. The CDR3 runs to 11 residues. Germline V lookup: CDR1 SNHLY, CDR2 FYNNEI. Trimming shortened V by 3 bases and J by 5 bases, and 3 bases separated the two germline ends. This CDR3 is CASSDEDTQYF. In DNA, the CDR3 is TGTGCCAGCAGTGATGAAGATACGCAGTATTTT.

This clonotype has more than one count but fewer than ten. J is TRBJ2-3 and V is TRBV18; D not resolved. V lost 5 bases and J lost 6, with 12 bases in between. This CDR3 region has 13 residues. Germline CDR1 KGHSH, CDR2 LQKENI. CDR3 sequence (DNA): TGTGCCAGCTCATCTTCGCTAGGGGATACGCAGTATTTT. Protein sequence: CASSSSLGDTQYF.

This rearrangement joins TRBV7-2 to TRBJ1-1; TRBD1 might be the D (6 bases). This CDR3 comprises 13 residues. V was clipped by 3 bases and J by 5 bases, with 10 bases between them. In germline, CDR1 is SGHTA, CDR2 FQGNSA. CDR3 nucleotide sequence: TGTGCCAGCAGCTTTGGACAGAGTACTGAAGCTTTCTTT. Translated: CASSFGQSTEAFF.

The chain is built from TRBV6-2 or TRBV6-3 and TRBJ1-2, with D tentatively TRBD1 (6 bases). V gave up 0 bases and J gave up 5 bases, with 13 bases separating them. The CDR3 sequence is 15 residues long. CDR1 MNHEY and CDR2 SVGEGT come from the germline V gene. CDR3 sequence reads: CASSYSTGSIYGYTF. The CDR3 coding sequence is TGTGCCAGCAGTTACTCGACAGGCTCCATATATGGCTACACCTTC.

V and J are TRBV11-1 and TRBJ2-5; the match to TRBD2 covers 7 bases. The CDR3 spans 13 residues. CDR1 is SGHAT and CDR2 is FQDESV in the germline V gene (reference sequence). The V gene end was trimmed by 5 bases and the J gene end by 5 bases; junction bases not matched to a gene: 5. CDR3 residues: CASSDERGETQYF. CDR3 bases: TGTGCCAGCAGCGACGAGCGGGGCGAGACCCAGTACTTC. The variable domain in full, with the rest retrieved from reference TRBV11-1 and TRBJ2-5, is EAEVAQSPRYKITEKSQAVAFWCDPISGHATLYWYRQILGQGPELLVQFQDESVVDDSQLPKDRFSAERLKGVDSTLKIQPAELGDSAMYLCASSDERGETQYFGPGTRLLVL.

The chain carries TRBV12-3 or TRBV12-4 and TRBJ1-5, with a weak D call TRBD1 (5 bases). The CDR3 loop spans 14 amino acids. Trimming took off 3 bases at V and 0 bases at J, with 6 bases between the two ends. CDR3 in amino acids: CASSFRDSNQPQHF. DNA of the CDR3: TGTGCCAGCAGTTTCAGGGATAGCAATCAGCCCCAGCATTTT.

The J gene is TRBJ2-7, the V gene TRBV7-9, with 9 bases aligning to TRBD1. CDR3 size: 12 residues. The germline V gene encodes CDR1 SEHNR and CDR2 FQNEAQ (reference sequence). V shed 5 bases, J shed 9 bases, and the junction held 5 bases outside the gene matches. The CDR3 DNA reads TGTGCCAGCAGCCCGATGGGACAGGGGCAGTACGTC. This gives the protein CASSPMGQGQYV.

This clonotype showed up just a few times. The rearrangement uses TRBV6-5 and TRBJ2-7; 9 positions agree with TRBD2. There are 18 residues in the CDR3. V shed 6 bases and J 0 bases; nucleotides not matched to a gene: 15. Germline CDR1 reads MNHEY; CDR2 reads SVGAGI. The CDR3 coding sequence is TGTGCCAGCAGCACCTCGCCTGAGCGGGGGGAGAGCTCCTACGAGCAGTACGTC. Its protein is CASSTSPERGESSYEQYV.

This clonotype has ten or more counts. The chain is built from TRBV12-3 or TRBV12-4 and TRBJ2-3, with 9 bases identical to TRBD2. J was trimmed by 5 bases and V by 3 bases; bases with no gene match: 3. The CDR3 consists of 14 residues. The CDR3 is CASSFNSGGDTQYF. The CDR3 DNA is TGTGCCAGCAGTTTTAATAGCGGGGGAGATACGCAGTATTTT.

This clonotype has a count of ten or more. CDR3 loop: CASSWNTNTEAFF. The CDR3 DNA sequence: TGCGCCAGCAGCTGGAACACCAACACTGAAGCTTTCTTT. The V call is TRBV5-1, the J call TRBJ1-1; D gene unclear. Germline CDR1 is SGHRS and CDR2 is YFSETQ. This CDR3 is built from 13 residues. With 3 bases removed from V and 2 bases from J, the gap between germline ends came to 8 bases.

This clonotype occurred many times. The V gene is TRBV10-3, the J gene TRBJ1-5; D possibly corresponds to TRBD1 (5 bases). The CDR3 is 14 amino acids. Trimming removed 5 bases from V and 6 bases from J, with 14 bases in between. The germline V gene encodes CDR1 ENHRY and CDR2 SYGVKD. The CDR3 reads CAISQGATGQPQHF. The DNA of the CDR3 is TGTGCCATCAGTCAGGGAGCTACCGGTCAGCCCCAGCATTTT.

V gene TRBV9 combines with J gene TRBJ2-3; TRBD1 or TRBD2 may be the D gene (5 bases each). V lost 7 bases to trimming and J lost 1 base, with 13 bases between them. Germline lookup yields CDR1 SGDLS and CDR2 YYNGEE. The CDR3 loop spans 14 amino acids. The CDR3 DNA reads TGTGCCAGCGTGCGAGGGGCTGGCACAGATACGCAGTATTTT. Amino acids: CASVRGAGTDTQYF. The entire variable domain, with the rest obtained from reference TRBV9 and TRBJ2-3, is as follows: DSGVTQTPKHLITATGQRVTLRCSPRSGDLSVYWYQQSLDQGLQFLIQYYNGEERAKGNILERFSAQQFPDLHSELNLSSLELGDSALYFCASVRGAGTDTQYFGPGTRLTVL.